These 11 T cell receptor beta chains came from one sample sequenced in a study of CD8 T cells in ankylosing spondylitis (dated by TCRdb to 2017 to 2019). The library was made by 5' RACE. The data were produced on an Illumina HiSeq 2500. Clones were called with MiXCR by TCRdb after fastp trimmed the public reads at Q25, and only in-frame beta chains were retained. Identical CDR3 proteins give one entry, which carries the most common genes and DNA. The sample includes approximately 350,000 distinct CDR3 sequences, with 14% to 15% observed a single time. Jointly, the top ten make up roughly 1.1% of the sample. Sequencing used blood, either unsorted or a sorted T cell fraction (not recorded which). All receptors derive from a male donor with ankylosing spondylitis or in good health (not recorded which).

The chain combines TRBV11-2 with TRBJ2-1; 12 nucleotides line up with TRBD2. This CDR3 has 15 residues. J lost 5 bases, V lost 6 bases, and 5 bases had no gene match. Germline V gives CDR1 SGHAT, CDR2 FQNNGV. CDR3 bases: TGTGCCAGCAGGATTAGACTAGCGGGAGACAATGAGCAGTTCTTC. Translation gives CASRIRLAGDNEQFF.

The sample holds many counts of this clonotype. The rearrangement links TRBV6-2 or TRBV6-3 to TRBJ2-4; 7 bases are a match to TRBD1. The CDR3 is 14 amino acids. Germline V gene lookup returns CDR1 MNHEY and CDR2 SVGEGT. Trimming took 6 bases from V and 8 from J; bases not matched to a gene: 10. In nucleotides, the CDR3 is TGTGCCAGCAGACTTACAGGGGAGTGGTACATTCAGTACTTC. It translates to CASRLTGEWYIQYF.

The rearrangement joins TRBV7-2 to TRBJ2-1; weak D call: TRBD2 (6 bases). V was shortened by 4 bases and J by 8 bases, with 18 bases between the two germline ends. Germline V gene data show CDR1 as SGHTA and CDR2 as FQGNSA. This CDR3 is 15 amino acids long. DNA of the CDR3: TGTGCCAGCAGCTACACCCTGGGACTGGCGGATGAGCAGTTCTTC. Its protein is CASSYTLGLADEQFF.

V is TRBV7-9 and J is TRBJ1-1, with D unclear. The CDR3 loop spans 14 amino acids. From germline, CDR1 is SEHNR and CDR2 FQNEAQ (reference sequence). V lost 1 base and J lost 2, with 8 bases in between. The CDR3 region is CASSLEALNTEAFF. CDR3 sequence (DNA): TGTGCCAGCAGCTTAGAGGCATTAAACACTGAAGCTTTCTTT.

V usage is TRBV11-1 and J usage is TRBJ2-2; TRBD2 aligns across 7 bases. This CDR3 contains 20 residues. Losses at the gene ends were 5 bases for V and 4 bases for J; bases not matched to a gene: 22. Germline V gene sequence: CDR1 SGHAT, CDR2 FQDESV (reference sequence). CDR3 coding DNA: TGTGCCAGCAGCCGGAACGTGGGCCGGGACCAAGGGAGGGGCACCGGGGAGCTGTTTTTT. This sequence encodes CASSRNVGRDQGRGTGELFF.

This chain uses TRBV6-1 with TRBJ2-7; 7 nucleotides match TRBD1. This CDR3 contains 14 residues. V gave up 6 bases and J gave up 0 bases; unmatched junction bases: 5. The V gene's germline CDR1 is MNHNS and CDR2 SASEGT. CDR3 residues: CASRFGQASYEQYF. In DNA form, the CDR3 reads TGTGCCAGCAGATTTGGACAGGCCTCCTACGAGCAGTACTTC.

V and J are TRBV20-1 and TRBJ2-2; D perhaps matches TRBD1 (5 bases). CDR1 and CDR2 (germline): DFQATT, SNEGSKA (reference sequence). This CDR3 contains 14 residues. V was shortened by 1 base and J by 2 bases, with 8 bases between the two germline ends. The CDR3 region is CSARAQGNTGELFF. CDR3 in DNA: TGCAGTGCTAGAGCGCAGGGAAACACCGGGGAGCTGTTTTTT.

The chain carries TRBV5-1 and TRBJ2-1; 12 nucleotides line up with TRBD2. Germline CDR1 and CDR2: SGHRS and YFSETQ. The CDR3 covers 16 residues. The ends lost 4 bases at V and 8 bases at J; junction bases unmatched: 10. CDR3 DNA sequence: TGCGCCAGCAGCCCCACTAGCGGGAGGTACGGGGATGAGCAGTTCTTC. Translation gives CASSPTSGRYGDEQFF.

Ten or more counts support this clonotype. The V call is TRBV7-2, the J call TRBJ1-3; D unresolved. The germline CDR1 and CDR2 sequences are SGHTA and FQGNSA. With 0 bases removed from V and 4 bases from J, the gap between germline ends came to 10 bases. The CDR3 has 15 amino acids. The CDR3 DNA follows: TGTGCCAGCAGCTTAGCGCTTGGAGCCGGAAACACCATATATTTT. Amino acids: CASSLALGAGNTIYF.

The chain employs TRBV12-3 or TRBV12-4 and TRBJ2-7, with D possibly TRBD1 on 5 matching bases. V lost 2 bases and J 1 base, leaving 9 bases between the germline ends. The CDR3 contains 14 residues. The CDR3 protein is CASSLKDISYEQYF. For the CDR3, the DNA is TGTGCCAGCAGTTTAAAGGACATTTCCTACGAGCAGTACTTC.

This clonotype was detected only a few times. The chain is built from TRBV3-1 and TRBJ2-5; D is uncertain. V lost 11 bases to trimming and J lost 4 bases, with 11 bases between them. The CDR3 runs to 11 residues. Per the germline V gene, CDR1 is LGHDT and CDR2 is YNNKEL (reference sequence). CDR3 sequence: CAVMGRETQYF. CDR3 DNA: TGTGCCGTGATGGGCAGAGAGACCCAGTACTTC.